The sequence of this T cell receptor (beta chain) was determined in a study of T cell repertoires in cytomegalovirus infection (dated by TCRdb to about 2019). About the full investigation: The HLA type of each donor mattered for the analysis, because public TCR beta signatures pointed to carriage of CMV infection along with the matching HLA type. Broad study findings and their caveats: The ex vivo response was dominated by HLA-C-restricted CMV-specific TCR beta clonotypes, which also provided the single most frequent clonotype in two of eight donors. In both this cohort and an independent cohort of 352 donors, the cumulative frequency of public TCR beta family members distinguished carriers of CMV infection plus the relevant HLA type.

This clonotype was recorded at least ten times. Its binding antigen is unknown. Per-base quality was not reported, and no clone a single base away is much larger than it. Sequencing was performed on an Illumina HiSeq 1500. Starting from the raw public reads, TCRdb applied fastp trimming at Q25, assembled clones with MiXCR and retained in-frame beta chains. Identical CDR3 proteins give one entry, which carries the most common genes and DNA. This sample comprises under 150,000 distinct CDR3 sequences, approximately 24% of them detected only once. The biggest ten clones account for 30% to 40% of the sample. Clipping removes 1 base from V and 14 bases from J, with 9 as the unmatched junction base count. The germline V gene yields SGHDT for CDR1 and YYEEEE for CDR2. From its cysteine to its phenylalanine, the CDR3 spans 14 amino acids. The sequence is cut down to CDR3 DNA, 42 bases in frame from base 1.

The sequence came from a human donor in good health (CMV status not recorded). Some clones in this sample may be carry-over from other donors' samples. The receptor chain draws on TRBV5-6 and TRBJ1-6, and 7 bases in between align with TRBD1. The sample comprised PBMCs, sequenced either directly or after in vitro stimulation (not recorded which). The nucleotide sequence is given as TGTGCCAGCAGCTTGACAGGGGCCCCGGCGGCCCTCCACTTT. Translated, it reads CASSLTGAPAALHF.